The TCR beta chain under discussion was sequenced for a study of CD8 T cells in Susac syndrome. Study overall: Each patient with Susac syndrome, at the time of blood draw, was therapy-naive, on corticosteroids, or on intravenous immunoglobulin alone. Regarding the study as a whole: In its TCR sequencing and HLA analysis, the study acknowledged that the number of individuals was relatively small.

Sequencing targeted TCR beta in T cells from blood (CD8+ and CD4+). In regard to this clonotype: Its specificity is unknown.

The RNA input was roughly 0.45 to 1 ug, and it was reverse transcribed with random hexamers. TCR beta CDR3 was amplified by immunoSEQ covering 54 Vbeta and 13 Jbeta. TCRdb re-called the immunoSEQ multiplex PCR reads with MiXCR, one entry per CDR3 protein. The sample yields about 150,000 distinct CDR3 sequences, approximately 95% seen once. Trimming cost V 0 bases and J 0 bases, with 7 bases left between them. The length of the CDR3 is 15 residues. Germline-derived CDR1 and CDR2 are SGDLS and YYNGEE. This chain connects TRBV9 to TRBJ2-1; no definite D call. The sequenced sample consisted of CD4+ T cells from PBMCs. The TCR was taken from a human donor with Susac syndrome. The CDR3 here is CASSVVGGSYNEQFF. The CDR3 coding sequence is TGTGCCAGCAGCGTAGTTGGCGGCTCCTACAATGAGCAGTTCTTC.